The TCR beta chain under discussion was sequenced for a study of blood T cell repertoires in COVID-19. Between the trimmed V and J ends, which lost 3 bases and 4 bases, there was a span of 18 bases. The CDR3 is 17 residues long. The germline V gene has CDR1 LGHNA and CDR2 YSLEER. This clone was counted once. The data were produced by immunoSEQ multiplex PCR, yet TCRdb's version contains in-frame clones alone and is incomplete. The data hold around 250,000 clones, with more than 75% observed a single time. The receptor comes from a woman in her 70s with active or convalescent COVID-19. Material for sequencing was peripheral blood. The chain carries TRBV4-3 and TRBJ2-2, with D possibly being TRBD1 (6 bases). The CDR3 nucleotides are TGCGCCAGCAGCCAGGGGGCAGGGGCCAGTGGCACCGGGGAGCTGTTTTTT. Protein: CASSQGAGASGTGELFF.